A single sample gave rise to the 12 T cell receptor beta chains below, sequenced in a study of shared clonotypes between healthy human individuals. Generated by immunoSEQ multiplex PCR, the TCRdb table keeps only in-frame clones and is missing some. The table has over a million clones, approximately 80% seen once; the top ten hold roughly 0.55%. The sequenced sample consisted of memory CD4+ T cells from PBMCs. Described subset: CD45RA-negative fraction. The receptors come from a man between 18 and 35 years old in good health. Some clones in this sample may be carry-over from other donors' samples.

This clone has only a few counts. CDR3 nucleotides: TGTGCCAGTAGTACGCGCTTTAGGATTTCCGGGGCCAACGTCCTGACTTTC. This codes for CASSTRFRISGANVLTF. The chain recombines TRBV19 with TRBJ2-6; D is unclear. Per germline, CDR1 LNHDA and CDR2 SQIVND (reference sequence). Trimming took 4 bases from V and 4 from J, leaving 17 bases between them. This CDR3 is built from 17 residues.

V is TRBV28 and J is TRBJ2-7; 13 positions match TRBD2. V lost 5 bases and J lost 5; bases outside the gene matches: 9. The CDR3 is 16 residues long. Germline CDR1 is MDHEN and CDR2 is SYDVKM. Here the CDR3 reads CASSVPTSGRSDEQYF. The CDR3 DNA reads as TGTGCCAGCAGTGTACCGACTAGCGGGAGGAGTGACGAGCAGTACTTC.

A word on this clone: A single base separates this from a much larger clone, so it may be a read error. This chain uses TRBV11-2 with TRBJ2-2; no clear D gene. The CDR3 length is 12 residues. The V and J ends lost 3 bases and 3 bases respectively, with 2 bases between them. Per the germline V gene, CDR1 is SGHAT and CDR2 is FQNNGV. The CDR3 protein is CASSFDTGELFF. The CDR3, as DNA: TGTGCCAGCAGCTTCGACACCGGGGAGCTGTTTTTT.

CDR3 in DNA: TGTGCCAGCAGTGAGCAGGGCCACGAGCAGTACTTC. This translates into CASSEQGHEQYF. The chain couples TRBV2 to TRBJ2-7, with D possibly being TRBD1 (5 bases). V shed 3 bases and J shed 5 bases, with 8 bases lying between them. The CDR3 spans 12 residues. Per the germline V gene, CDR1 is SNHLY and CDR2 is FYNNEI.

The V gene is TRBV6-5, the J gene TRBJ1-2; no firm D call. Deletions cut 6 bases from V and 8 bases from J, with 16 bases between. The V gene's germline CDR1 is MNHEY and CDR2 SVGAGI. The CDR3 covers 13 residues. This CDR3 reads CASSPLRVDGYTF. CDR3 bases: TGTGCCAGCAGCCCCCTACGGGTGGACGGCTACACCTTC.

This clone was counted once. The chain is built from TRBV28 and TRBJ2-1, with 10 bases fitting TRBD1. The CDR3 totals 14 residues. Trimming removed 6 bases from V and 8 bases from J; junction bases left unmatched: 7. The germline CDR1 and CDR2 sequences are MDHEN and SYDVKM. Here the CDR3 reads CASRWGQGLDEQFF. The CDR3 DNA sequence: TGTGCCAGCAGGTGGGGACAGGGGCTAGATGAGCAGTTCTTC. Full variable domain (remainder filled in from reference TRBV28 and TRBJ2-1): DVKVTQSSRYLVKRTGEKVFLECVQDMDHENMFWYRQDPGLGLRLIYFSYDVKMKEKGDIPEGYSVSREKKERFSLILESASTNQTSMYLCASRWGQGLDEQFFGPGTRLTVL.

The J gene is TRBJ2-7, the V gene TRBV4-1; 7 bases agree with TRBD2. This CDR3 spans 19 amino acids. Per germline, CDR1 MGHRA and CDR2 YSYEKL. V gave up 2 bases and J gave up 1 base; unmatched junction bases: 17. This CDR3 reads CASSQPNGRGASGSYEQYF. CDR3 nucleotides: TGCGCCAGCAGCCAACCCAATGGCCGCGGGGCTAGCGGTTCCTACGAGCAGTACTTC.

The chain uses TRBV29-1 and TRBJ1-1; 7 bases fit TRBD1. Unmatched junction bases numbered 6, after V lost 2 bases and J lost 0 bases. The CDR3 length is 15 residues. Germline CDR1 SQVTM, CDR2 ANQGSEA. The CDR3 spells CSVEKGQLMNTEAFF. The DNA for the CDR3 is TGCAGCGTTGAAAAGGGACAGCTAATGAACACTGAAGCTTTCTTT.

V gene TRBV28 combines with J gene TRBJ1-5, with D hard to call. V was cut by 2 bases and J by 1 base, with 12 bases left in between. Germline CDR1 and CDR2: MDHEN and SYDVKM. This CDR3 comprises 16 residues. The CDR3: CASSLGVTRSNQPQHF. The CDR3, as DNA: TGTGCCAGCAGTTTAGGGGTCACTCGGAGCAATCAGCCCCAGCATTTT.

This chain joins TRBV2 and TRBJ1-1, with D unresolved. The germline gives CDR1 SNHLY, CDR2 FYNNEI. Trimming took 7 bases from V and 1 from J, leaving 10 bases between them. The CDR3 is 13 residues long. This CDR3 is CASTGDRNTEAFF. As DNA, the CDR3 is TGTGCCAGCACCGGGGATAGGAACACTGAAGCTTTCTTT.

This clone was detected only a few times. The CDR3 region has the DNA TGCGCCAGCAGCCCCCAGACGGTCATGGGCAATGAGCAGTTCTTC. It encodes CASSPQTVMGNEQFF. The chain has TRBV5-1 and TRBJ2-1; D is unresolved. The V end was cut by 4 bases, the J end by 6 bases, with 17 bases between. The CDR3 runs to 15 residues. Germline V lookup: CDR1 SGHRS, CDR2 YFSETQ.

The chain's CDR3 is CASSPQRGYNEQFF. In DNA, the CDR3 is TGTGCCAGCTCACCACAGCGGGGTTACAATGAGCAGTTCTTC. This sequence joins TRBV18 and TRBJ2-1; 7 bases line up with TRBD2. V lost 1 base and J lost 4; bases outside the gene matches: 1. The CDR3 totals 14 residues. CDR1 and CDR2 from the germline V gene are KGHSH and LQKENI.